Detailed here is one T cell receptor beta chain. Its antigen is still unknown. The record originates from a study of monozygotic twins with inflammatory bowel disease (dated by TCRdb to about 2019). Regarding the research as a whole: In total, around 28 monozygotic twin pairs made up the full study: 19 Danish pairs, all IBD-discordant, plus nine German pairs, of which four were IBD-concordant and five were IBD-discordant. Each individual had, on average, about 151 000 unique TCRalpha sequences and 181 000 unique TCRbeta sequences available for analysis. The search for disease-associated traits relied mainly on comparing, within discordant pairs, IBD patients with their genetically identical healthy co-twins. General conclusions and limits of the study: TCRbeta repertoire diversity, by inverse Simpson index, was decreased in IBD patients compared with their healthy co-twins. The analysis was unable to tell different T cell subtypes apart. Compared with healthy twins, IBD patients shared fewer clonotypes with other individuals, and the difference was most pronounced in patients with signs of disease activity. Background noise and inter-individual variability may have been introduced into the repertoires by the differing immunosuppressive treatments among patients. Concordant and discordant twins showed no difference in repertoire similarity, possibly because of limited statistical power. No single strong signal or clonotype linked to IBD turned up in the results, so the idea that one exists was not supported.

Library preparation used 5' RACE. Preparation of each TCR library used about 3,200 ng of total RNA. For each sample, cDNA was synthesized in eight separate reactions using SMARTScribe reverse transcriptase. During cDNA synthesis, unique molecular identifiers containing a 6-nucleotide sample barcode were introduced by template switching. Amplification of TCRalpha and TCRbeta cDNA involved two nested PCRs of roughly 17 and 9 cycles, and each PCR was followed by bead purification. Before amplification, the cDNA was both treated with uracil DNA-glycosylase and purified with the QIAquick PCR purification kit. The second PCR added Illumina TruSeq-compatible adapters along with sample-specific barcodes. TapeStation and Qubit were used to check library quality and concentration, and roughly 4.6 ng of each library was pooled. The pooled libraries were sequenced with 2 x 100 bp reads and custom sequencing primers on an Illumina HiSeq2500 single-index Rapid Run. As for the authors' bioinformatics: MiGEC version 1.2.6 was used for UMI-based consensus assembly, which corrected PCR and sequencing errors. MiXCR version 2.1.1 handled V(D)J alignment, clonotype assembly and CDR3 extraction. To normalise gene usage, clonotype sharing and MAIT/NKT TCR abundance, the analysis used the top 1000, 10 000 and 20 000 clonotypes per sample. Diversity was computed as the inverse Simpson index with the vegan R package after downsampling to 27 000 UMIs. Paired Mann-Whitney U tests were applied to discordant twin pairs, with Benjamini-Hochberg correction for multiple testing. Following reprocessing of the reads by TCRdb, the data hold one row per CDR3 protein sequence and no DNA is available. The authors' filters were not applied to this entry. The table for this sample records 300,000 to 350,000 distinct CDR3 sequences. Roughly 2% of the sample belongs to the ten largest clones.

From each donor, a 2.5 ml peripheral blood sample was drawn into PAXgene tubes and stored at -80 degrees C. Without any T cell sorting, total RNA was extracted from whole blood using the PAXgene blood miRNA kit on an automated QIAcube. Peripheral blood from monozygotic twin pairs who were concordant or discordant for inflammatory bowel disease underwent deep TCRalpha and TCRbeta repertoire profiling using unique molecular barcoding. Smoking habits were recorded for all twin pairs, with individuals classified as current, former or never smokers. CDR1 and CDR2 are drawn from the germline V gene: SGHRS, YFSETQ. The CDR3 sequence holds 13 residues, the cysteine and phenylalanine included. No DNA sequence was recorded.

Sequenced: blood. Rearrangement joined TRBV5-1 to TRBJ2-7; TCRdb's D call of TRBD1 is untestable without DNA. This receptor was identified in a human donor with ulcerative colitis or Crohn's disease, or a healthy co-twin of an affected twin (not recorded which). The CDR3 protein is CASRPGASYEQYF.